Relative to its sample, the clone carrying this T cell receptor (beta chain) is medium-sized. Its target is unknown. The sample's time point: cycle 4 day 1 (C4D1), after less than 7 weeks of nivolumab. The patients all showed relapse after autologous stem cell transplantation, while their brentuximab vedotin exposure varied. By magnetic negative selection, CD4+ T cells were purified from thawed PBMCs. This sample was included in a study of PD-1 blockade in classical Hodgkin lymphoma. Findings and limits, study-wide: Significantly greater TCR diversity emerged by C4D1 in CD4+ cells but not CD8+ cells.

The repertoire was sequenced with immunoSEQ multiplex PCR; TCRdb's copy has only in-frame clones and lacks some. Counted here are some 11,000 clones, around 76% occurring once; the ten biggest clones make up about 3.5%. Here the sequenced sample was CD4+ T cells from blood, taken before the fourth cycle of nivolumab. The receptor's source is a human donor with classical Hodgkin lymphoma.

In DNA form, the CDR3 reads TGTGCCAGCGCTGACAGGTCTGATCAGCCCCAGCATTTT. Protein sequence: CASADRSDQPQHF. The rearrangement links TRBV2 to TRBJ1-5, with D tentatively TRBD1 (6 bases). CDR1 and CDR2 (germline): SNHLY, FYNNEI. V was cut by 8 bases and J by 5 bases, with 13 bases left in between. The CDR3 is made up of 13 amino acids.